This entry describes one TCR beta chain. Its antigen is unknown. This sample is part of a study of shared clonotypes between healthy human individuals. Germline V gene lookup returns CDR1 MDHEN and CDR2 SYDVKM. This CDR3 has 11 amino acids. Deletions cut 5 bases from V and 7 bases from J, with 9 bases between. There were no recent acute infections or vaccinations among the donors, who were healthy HIV-negative adults. Genomic DNA of unsorted samples came from around 90 million PBMCs. Study-wide findings and caveats: Limited genetic and exposure-history diversity came from having few donors.

The replicate PCRs on unsorted PBMC were given about 0.3 ug DNA, which is about 30,000 T cell genomes. Clones were sequenced by immunoSEQ multiplex PCR, and TCRdb holds only the in-frame ones, with some missing. The repertoire holds 400,000 to 600,000 clones, with roughly three quarters as singletons. Sequenced material: PBMCs. The TCR sequence derives from a woman in her forties in good health. Some clones in this sample may be carry-over from other donors' samples. The genes are TRBV28 and TRBJ2-7, with D unclear. The CDR3 loop is CASSGWTEQYF. CDR3 coding DNA: TGTGCCAGCAGTGGTTGGACGGAGCAGTACTTC.